At least ten counts were recorded for the clone carrying this TCR beta chain. Antigen: not known. Progressors' blood was drawn at hyperthyroidism diagnosis, before ophthalmopathy symptoms. The CDR3 regions of TCR beta were amplified from RNA transcripts. HTBI primers were the set used in a first-round RT-PCR of the TCR CDR3. TCRdb re-derived calls from the multiplex PCR reads in MiXCR, one entry per CDR3 protein. Here the sample spans around 300,000 distinct CDR3 sequences, about an eighth being singletons. This entry is derived from a study of T cells in Graves' hyperthyroidism and ophthalmopathy. Findings and limits, study-wide: Ophthalmopathy stood apart from stable hyperthyroidism in a 13 V-J model.

This receptor was identified in a woman aged 30 to 39 with Graves' hyperthyroidism that later progressed to Graves' ophthalmopathy. Sequencing was performed on blood.

The CDR3 nucleotides are TGTGCCAGCAGACCCCCGGGACTAGCGGGAGAGGGCGGGGAGCTGTTTTTT. Amino acids: CASRPPGLAGEGGELFF. The rearrangement links TRBV27 to TRBJ2-2; 14 bases map to TRBD2. The germline V gene has CDR1 MNHEY and CDR2 SMNVEV (reference sequence). The J segment lost 7 bases and the V segment lost 6 bases, leaving 10 bases of the junction unmatched. The CDR3 covers 17 residues.